A single sample gave rise to the 25 T cell receptor beta chains below, sequenced in a study of OX40 agonist ivuxolimab in advanced cancers. The method was immunoSEQ multiplex PCR; TCRdb's version includes in-frame clones alone and lacks a portion of them. Among fewer than 85,000 clones listed, about 90% were seen once. This sample comprised CD4+ or CD8+ T cells sorted from blood, obtained in a trial of the OX40 agonist ivuxolimab. These receptors came from an adult with an advanced solid tumor such as melanoma, head and neck, liver or kidney cancer.

The V call is TRBV5-6, the J call TRBJ2-5; 11 nucleotides line up with TRBD1. The CDR3 has 15 residues. The junction had 6 bases not matched to a gene; V was cut back by 4 bases and J by 4 bases. CDR1 SGHDT and CDR2 YYEEEE come from the germline V gene. The CDR3 nucleotides read TGTGCCAGCAGCAGACCAGGGACAGGGGGAGAGACCCAGTACTTC. Protein: CASSRPGTGGETQYF. The full variable domain, with the rest looked up from reference TRBV5-6 and TRBJ2-5, is DAGVTQSPTHLIKTRGQQVTLRCSPKSGHDTVSWYQQALGQGPQFIFQYYEEEERQRGNFPDRFSGHQFPNYSSELNVNALLLGDSALYLCASSRPGTGGETQYFGPGTRLLVL.

The genes are TRBV25-1 and TRBJ2-5; possible D gene TRBD1, 5 bases. The V and J ends lost 3 bases and 5 bases respectively, with 10 bases between them. There are 13 residues in the CDR3. CDR1 and CDR2 from the germline V gene are MGHDK and SYGVNS. The CDR3 coding sequence is TGTGCCAGCAGTGATGGGGCTCGTGAGACCCAGTACTTC. This encodes CASSDGARETQYF.

The rearrangement links TRBV21-1 to TRBJ1-5. TRBV21-1 is given as a pseudogene. This CDR3 region has 18 residues. In DNA form, the CDR3 reads TGTGCCAGCAGCCCCACCCCTGAGGGGGGGTGGGTAAATCAGCCCCAGCATTTT. Its translation is CASSPTPEGGWVNQPQHF.

This clone was seen only a few times. V is TRBV23-1 and J is TRBJ1-2; TRBD1 agrees at 7 bases. TRBV23-1 is assigned to the ORF class and has an uncertain function. V dropped 4 bases and J dropped 6; count of bases not matched to a gene: 11. CDR3 size: 15 residues. The CDR3 nucleotides read TGCGCCAGCAGTCCCCTCCGCAGGGGACAGCATGGCTACACCTTC. Translated, it gives CASSPLRRGQHGYTF.

The CDR3, as DNA: TGTGCCAGCAGCATGGACAGGGGGAACACCGAGCAGTACTTC. It specifies CASSMDRGNTEQYF. The rearrangement joins TRBV7-6 to TRBJ2-7; 10 nucleotides agree with TRBD1. CDR1 SGHVS and CDR2 FNYEAQ come from the germline V gene. CDR3 size: 14 residues. V shed 5 bases and J 6 bases; nucleotides not matched to a gene: 7.

V is TRBV27 and J is TRBJ2-3; 15 bases are shared with TRBD2. After removal of 4 bases from V and 6 bases from J, the junction contained 11 bases not matched to a gene. Germline CDR1 is MNHEY and CDR2 is SMNVEV (reference sequence). CDR3 length: 18 amino acids. CDR3 nucleotide sequence: TGTGCCAGCAGTTCCCAGCCGGGACTAGCGGGAGGTAGGGATACGCAGTATTTT. Amino acid sequence: CASSSQPGLAGGRDTQYF.

The chain links TRBV2 to TRBJ2-3; D is possibly TRBD2 (6 bases). The germline V gene encodes CDR1 SNHLY and CDR2 FYNNEI. The CDR3 covers 13 residues. Trimming removed 4 bases from V and 4 bases from J, with 9 bases in between. In DNA, the CDR3 is TGTGCCAGCAGTGGGGAGGCCCCAGATACGCAGTATTTT. Residues: CASSGEAPDTQYF.

The genes are TRBV30 and TRBJ2-1; TRBD2 agrees at 7 bases. This CDR3 has 12 amino acids. Germline CDR1 is GTSNPN and CDR2 is SVGIG (reference sequence). Germline trimming cut 2 bases from V and 8 bases from J; bases unmatched to any gene: 3. CDR3 bases: TGTGCCTGGAGTCAAGGGAGGGATGAGCAGTTCTTC. Amino acids: CAWSQGRDEQFF.

The chain uses TRBV29-1 and TRBJ2-7; tentatively, D is TRBD1 (6 bases). The CDR3 has 14 amino acids. CDR1 and CDR2 (germline): SQVTM, ANQGSEA. V dropped 5 bases and J dropped 3 bases, with 17 bases sitting between them. The CDR3 loop reads CSVSGQPPFYEQYF. CDR3 nucleotides: TGCAGCGTTTCAGGACAGCCCCCCTTCTACGAGCAGTACTTC.

This chain uses TRBV7-9 with TRBJ1-2; D not certain. The CDR3 runs to 12 residues. Germline CDR1 SEHNR, CDR2 FQNEAQ (reference sequence). Trimming pared 9 bases from V and 4 bases from J, leaving 12 bases between. This CDR3 is CASAGGPYGYTF. The CDR3, as DNA: TGTGCCAGTGCGGGCGGACCCTATGGCTACACCTTC.

Note on this clone: Other DNA sequences of this sample code for an identical CDR3. The chain links TRBV5-1 to TRBJ2-5; D is unresolved. Germline CDR1 SGHRS, CDR2 YFSETQ. The V end was cut by 0 bases, the J end by 1 base, with 7 bases between. The CDR3 contains 14 residues. The CDR3: CASSLVPGQETQYF. The CDR3 coding sequence is TGCGCCAGCAGCTTGGTCCCGGGCCAAGAGACCCAGTACTTC.

V usage is TRBV10-3 and J usage is TRBJ2-1; D tentatively fits TRBD1 or TRBD2 (5 bases each). Germline V lookup: CDR1 ENHRY, CDR2 SYGVKD. Trimming stripped 6 bases from V and 3 bases from J, with 9 bases between. This CDR3 has 13 residues. The CDR3 coding sequence is TGTGCCATCAGGGGGGTCCTCTACAATGAGCAGTTCTTC. Translation gives CAIRGVLYNEQFF.

Details on this clone: At one end the junction does not follow the germline gene, possibly because of a read error. The chain links TRBV7-2 to TRBJ2-7, with 7 bases aligning to TRBD2. The CDR3 covers 19 residues. Germline CDR1 SGHTA, CDR2 FQGNSA. CDR3 loop: CASNLVGLGAGFGTDEQYF. In DNA form, the CDR3 reads TGTGCCAGCAACTTAGTCGGACTAGGGGCTGGGTTTGGTACTGACGAGCAGTACTTC.

V is TRBV5-5 and J is TRBJ1-5; D gene uncertain. The V gene's germline CDR1 is SGHKS and CDR2 YYEKEE (reference sequence). The CDR3 length is 14 residues. V was cut by 2 bases and J by 0 bases, with 6 bases left in between. The CDR3 DNA reads TGTGCCAGCAGCTTAAGCGCTAGCAATCAGCCCCAGCATTTT. Amino acids: CASSLSASNQPQHF.

The gene calls are TRBV7-2 and TRBJ1-1; D gene ambiguous. The CDR3 is made up of 14 amino acids. Looked up from germline, CDR1 is SGHTA and CDR2 is FQGNSA. V was shortened by 6 bases and J by 1 base, with 12 bases between the two germline ends. CDR3 coding DNA: TGTGCCAGCAGTTTCTCCGGGTCGAACACTGAAGCTTTCTTT. Its translation is CASSFSGSNTEAFF.

This rearrangement joins TRBV28 to TRBJ1-3, with 7 bases aligning to TRBD1. V trimming: 6 bases; J trimming: 2 bases; junction bases outside the gene matches: 10. Germline values: CDR1 MDHEN, CDR2 SYDVKM. The CDR3 covers 16 residues. CDR3 loop: CASSIDRVFAGNTIYF. Here the CDR3 DNA reads TGTGCCAGCAGCATAGACAGGGTATTTGCTGGAAACACCATATATTTT.

The CDR3 coding sequence is TGTGCCAGCAGTTTGGGGGGGCTAGGATATGGCTACACCTTC. This gives the protein CASSLGGLGYGYTF. The chain joins TRBV28 to TRBJ1-2, with D perhaps TRBD1 (6 bases). Trimming removed 3 bases at V and 5 bases at J, with 13 bases between. The CDR3 is 14 amino acids. CDR1 is MDHEN and CDR2 is SYDVKM in the germline V gene.

The J gene is TRBJ2-3, the V gene TRBV18, with 7 positions matching TRBD2. V was clipped by 0 bases and J by 1 base; unmatched bases: 7. This CDR3 has 17 amino acids. The V gene's germline CDR1 is KGHSH and CDR2 LQKENI. This CDR3 is CASSPPAGGGGTDTQYF. The CDR3 nucleotides read TGTGCCAGCTCACCACCGGCCGGGGGAGGGGGCACAGATACGCAGTATTTT.

The J gene is TRBJ2-5, the V gene TRBV28; weak D call: TRBD1 (5 bases). The CDR3 covers 13 residues. CDR1 and CDR2 (germline): MDHEN, SYDVKM. V gave up 6 bases and J gave up 5 bases, with 13 bases separating them. CDR3 sequence reads: CASSPQGAETQYF. DNA for the CDR3: TGTGCCAGCAGCCCCCAAGGGGCGGAGACCCAGTACTTC.

This clone was recorded a few times. The CDR3 DNA follows: TGTGCCAGTAGTATGGAGGGGATCAACTCCTACGAGCAGTACTTC. It translates to CASSMEGINSYEQYF. This rearrangement joins TRBV19 to TRBJ2-7, with D maybe TRBD2 (6 bases). The CDR3 runs to 15 residues. The V gene lost 3 bases and the J gene lost 0 bases, with 12 bases spanning the gap. Germline assignment: CDR1 LNHDA and CDR2 SQIVND (reference sequence). Full variable domain (rest looked up from reference TRBV19 and TRBJ2-7): DGGITQSPKYLFRKEGQNVTLSCEQNLNHDAMYWYRQDPGQGLRLIYYSQIVNDFQKGDIAEGYSVSREKKESFPLTVTSAQKNPTAFYLCASSMEGINSYEQYFGPGTRLTVT.

V gene TRBV11-2 combines with J gene TRBJ2-3; D not resolved. This CDR3 spans 11 amino acids. Germline CDR1 and CDR2: SGHAT and FQNNGV. Trimming pared 5 bases from V and 6 bases from J, leaving 6 bases between. The CDR3 DNA reads TGTGCCAGCAGCCTTAGCGATACGCAGTATTTT. Protein sequence: CASSLSDTQYF. Combining the CDR3 with reference TRBV11-2 and TRBJ2-3 gives the whole variable domain EAGVAQSPRYKIIEKRQSVAFWCNPISGHATLYWYQQILGQGPKLLIQFQNNGVVDDSQLPKDRFSAERLKGVDSTLKIQPAKLEDSAVYLCASSLSDTQYFGPGTRLTVL.

The V and J genes are TRBV5-1 and TRBJ2-2; D not resolved. Germline-derived CDR1 and CDR2 are SGHRS and YFSETQ. The CDR3 runs 14 residues. Trimming cost V 0 bases and J 3 bases, with 6 bases left between them. The CDR3 spells CASSLETHTGELFF. DNA for the CDR3: TGCGCCAGCAGCTTGGAGACCCACACCGGGGAGCTGTTTTTT.

This clone was detected only once. This rearrangement joins TRBV7-6 to TRBJ1-4; D gene unclear. Per the germline V gene, CDR1 is SGHVS and CDR2 is FNYEAQ. This CDR3 contains 14 residues. Trimming stripped 5 bases from V and 7 bases from J, with 14 bases between. The CDR3 is CASSPDQVGEKLFF. DNA for the CDR3: TGTGCCAGCAGCCCAGATCAAGTGGGTGAAAAACTGTTTTTT.

The rearrangement joins TRBV19 to TRBJ2-3; possible D gene TRBD1, 5 bases. Trimming removed 4 bases from V and 1 base from J, with 6 bases in between. CDR3 length: 13 residues. CDR1 is LNHDA and CDR2 is SQIVND in the germline V gene (reference sequence). CDR3 DNA: TGTGCCAGTAGTACGACAGGCACAGATACGCAGTATTTT. Translating gives CASSTTGTDTQYF.

This chain links TRBV11-3 with TRBJ2-3, with 11 bases matching TRBD1. V gave up 5 bases and J gave up 2 bases; unmatched junction bases: 6. Germline V gene data show CDR1 as SGHNT and CDR2 as YENEEA. The CDR3 has 16 amino acids. The CDR3 protein is CASSPGQGAITDTQYF. In DNA form, the CDR3 reads TGTGCCAGCAGCCCTGGACAGGGGGCTATCACAGATACGCAGTATTTT.